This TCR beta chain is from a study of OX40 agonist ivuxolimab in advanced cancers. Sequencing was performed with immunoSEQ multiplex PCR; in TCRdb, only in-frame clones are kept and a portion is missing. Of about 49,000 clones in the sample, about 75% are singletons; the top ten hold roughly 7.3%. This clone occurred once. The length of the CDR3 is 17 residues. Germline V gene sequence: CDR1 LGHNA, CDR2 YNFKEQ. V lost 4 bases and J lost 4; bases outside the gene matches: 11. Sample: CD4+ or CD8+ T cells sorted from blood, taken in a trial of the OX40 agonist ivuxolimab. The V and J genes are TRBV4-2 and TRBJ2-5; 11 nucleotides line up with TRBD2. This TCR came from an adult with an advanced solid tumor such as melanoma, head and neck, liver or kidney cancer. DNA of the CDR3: TGTGCCAGCAGCCTCGTAGGGACTAGCGGACGATCAGAGACCCAGTACTTC. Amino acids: CASSLVGTSGRSETQYF.